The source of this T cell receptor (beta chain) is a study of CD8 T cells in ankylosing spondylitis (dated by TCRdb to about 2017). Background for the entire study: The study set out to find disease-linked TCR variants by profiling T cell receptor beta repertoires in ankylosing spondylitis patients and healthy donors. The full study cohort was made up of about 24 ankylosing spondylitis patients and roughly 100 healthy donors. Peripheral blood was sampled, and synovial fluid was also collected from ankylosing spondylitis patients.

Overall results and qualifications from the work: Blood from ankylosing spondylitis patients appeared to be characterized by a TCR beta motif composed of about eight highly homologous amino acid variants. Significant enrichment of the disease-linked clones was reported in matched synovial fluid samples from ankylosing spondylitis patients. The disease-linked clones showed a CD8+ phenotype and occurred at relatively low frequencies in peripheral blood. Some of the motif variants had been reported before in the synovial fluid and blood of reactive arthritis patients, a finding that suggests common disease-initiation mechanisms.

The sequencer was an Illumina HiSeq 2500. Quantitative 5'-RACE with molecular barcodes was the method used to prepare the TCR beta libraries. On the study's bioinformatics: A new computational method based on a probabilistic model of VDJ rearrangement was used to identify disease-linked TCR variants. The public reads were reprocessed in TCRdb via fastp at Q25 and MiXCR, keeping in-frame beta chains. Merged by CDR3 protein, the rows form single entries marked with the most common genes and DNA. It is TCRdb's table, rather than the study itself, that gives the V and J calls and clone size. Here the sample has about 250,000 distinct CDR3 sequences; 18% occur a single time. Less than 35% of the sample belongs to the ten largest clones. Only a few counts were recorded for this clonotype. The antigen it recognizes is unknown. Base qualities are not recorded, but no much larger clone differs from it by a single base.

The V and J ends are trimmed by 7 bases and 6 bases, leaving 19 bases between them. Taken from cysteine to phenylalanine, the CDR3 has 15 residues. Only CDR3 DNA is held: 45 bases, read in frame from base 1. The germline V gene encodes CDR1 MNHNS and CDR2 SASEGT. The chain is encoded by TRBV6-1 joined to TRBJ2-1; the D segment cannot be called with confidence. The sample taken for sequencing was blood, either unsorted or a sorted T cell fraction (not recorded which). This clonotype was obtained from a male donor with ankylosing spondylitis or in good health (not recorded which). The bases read TGTGCCAGCACTACAGTTGGCAGATTCCTCAATGAGCAGTTCTTC. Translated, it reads CASTTVGRFLNEQFF.